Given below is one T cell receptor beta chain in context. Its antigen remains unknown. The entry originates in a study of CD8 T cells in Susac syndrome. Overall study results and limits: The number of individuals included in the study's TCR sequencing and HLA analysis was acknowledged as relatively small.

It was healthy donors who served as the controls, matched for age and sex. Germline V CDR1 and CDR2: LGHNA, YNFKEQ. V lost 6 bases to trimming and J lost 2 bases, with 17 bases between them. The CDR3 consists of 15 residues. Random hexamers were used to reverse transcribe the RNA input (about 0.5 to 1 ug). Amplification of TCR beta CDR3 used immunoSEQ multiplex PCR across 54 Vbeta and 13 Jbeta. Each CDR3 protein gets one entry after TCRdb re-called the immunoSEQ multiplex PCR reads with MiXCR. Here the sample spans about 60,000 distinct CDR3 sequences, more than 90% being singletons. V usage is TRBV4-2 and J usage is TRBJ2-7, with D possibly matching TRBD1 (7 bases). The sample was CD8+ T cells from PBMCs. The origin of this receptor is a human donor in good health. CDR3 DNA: TGTGCCAGCAGGGGGGGCTCAGGGGGAGCCTACGAGCAGTACTTC. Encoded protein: CASRGGSGGAYEQYF.